The 12 T cell receptor beta chains presented below share a single source sample, sequenced in a study of PD-1 blockade in classical Hodgkin lymphoma. Each of the patients experienced relapse following autologous stem cell transplantation, and their brentuximab vedotin exposure differed. Clones were read by immunoSEQ multiplex PCR, and TCRdb kept only the in-frame ones, dropping some. The sample records around 13,000 clones, about 80% being singletons. The material was peripheral blood mononuclear cells (PBMCs), obtained at baseline. The source of these receptors is a human donor with classical Hodgkin lymphoma.

The V gene is TRBV2, the J gene TRBJ2-2; D perhaps matches TRBD2 (6 bases). Trimming took off 2 bases at V and 1 base at J, with 11 bases between the two ends. The germline CDR1 and CDR2 sequences are SNHLY and FYNNEI. The CDR3 is 16 residues long. Here the CDR3 DNA reads TGTGCCAGCAGTGAATTGGGACTGGAGAACACCGGGGAGCTGTTTTTT. This gives the protein CASSELGLENTGELFF. Based on the CDR3 plus reference TRBV2 and TRBJ2-2, the full variable domain is EPEVTQTPSHQVTQMGQEVILRCVPISNHLYFYWYRQILGQKVEFLVSFYNNEISEKSEIFDDQFSVERPDGSNFTLKIRSTKLEDSAMYFCASSELGLENTGELFFGEGSRLTVL.

The chain is built from TRBV10-2 and TRBJ1-2, with TRBD1 as a possible D gene (5 bases). Trimming left V 5 bases short and J 4 bases short, with 8 bases between. Germline assignment: CDR1 WSHSY and CDR2 SAAADI. The CDR3 has 12 residues. Here the CDR3 DNA reads TGCGCCAGCAGTCGGGGGAGCTATGGCTACACCTTC. This codes for CASSRGSYGYTF.

The chain links TRBV5-1 to TRBJ2-7; D unresolved. The CDR3 totals 12 residues. Germline CDR1 and CDR2: SGHRS and YFSETQ. With 5 bases removed from V and 3 bases from J, the gap between germline ends came to 9 bases. CDR3 in DNA: TGCGCCAGCAGACAGAACTACTACGAGCAGTACTTC. Encoded protein: CASRQNYYEQYF.

This clone was seen a single time. V and J are TRBV7-6 and TRBJ2-5; D gene unclear. V was clipped by 4 bases and J by 6 bases, with 12 bases between them. This CDR3 has 13 residues. Germline V lookup: CDR1 SGHVS, CDR2 FNYEAQ. Here the CDR3 DNA reads TGTGCCAGCAGCTACCCAAGTGAAAAGACCCAGTACTTC. It codes for CASSYPSEKTQYF.

The V gene is TRBV19, the J gene TRBJ1-1; the D is unclear. This CDR3 has 13 residues. Trimming shortened V by 6 bases and J by 4 bases, and 12 bases separated the two germline ends. The germline CDR1 and CDR2 sequences are LNHDA and SQIVND (reference sequence). CDR3 region: CASSTVSGTEAFF. In DNA form, the CDR3 reads TGTGCCAGTAGCACGGTTAGTGGCACTGAAGCTTTCTTT. Variable domain in full (rest from reference TRBV19 and TRBJ1-1): DGGITQSPKYLFRKEGQNVTLSCEQNLNHDAMYWYRQDPGQGLRLIYYSQIVNDFQKGDIAEGYSVSREKKESFPLTVTSAQKNPTAFYLCASSTVSGTEAFFGQGTRLTVV.

V is TRBV7-9 and J is TRBJ2-7, with 9 bases aligning to TRBD1. V was pared by 1 base and J by 6 bases, with 7 bases of the junction left unmatched. The germline gives CDR1 SEHNR, CDR2 FQNEAQ (reference sequence). This CDR3 spans 15 amino acids. The DNA for the CDR3 is TGTGCCAGCAGCTTAGAGACAGGGGGACATTCCGAGCAGTACTTC. This sequence encodes CASSLETGGHSEQYF.

The V and J genes are TRBV5-1 and TRBJ1-2; weak D call: TRBD1 (6 bases). This CDR3 contains 13 residues. The germline V and J ends were trimmed by 0 bases and 3 bases, with 6 bases remaining between them. Germline CDR1 SGHRS, CDR2 YFSETQ. The CDR3 DNA reads as TGCGCCAGCAGCTTGGCAGGGGACTATGGCTACACCTTC. This codes for CASSLAGDYGYTF.

This rearrangement joins TRBV28 to TRBJ2-7; D assignment may be TRBD1 or TRBD2 (5 bases each). V was shortened by 7 bases and J by 2 bases, with 12 bases between the two germline ends. The CDR3 is 13 residues long. CDR1 is MDHEN, CDR2 SYDVKM, per germline. The CDR3 region is CASTYGTTYEQYF. Written as DNA, the CDR3 is TGTGCCAGCACCTACGGGACGACCTACGAGCAGTACTTC.

The chain carries TRBV18 and TRBJ2-3; 13 bases agree with TRBD2. Germline values: CDR1 KGHSH, CDR2 LQKENI. The CDR3 is made up of 17 amino acids. V lost 3 bases to trimming and J lost 4 bases; unmatched junction nucleotides: 7. CDR3 sequence reads: CASSPGLAGPSADTQYF. In DNA, the CDR3 is TGTGCCAGCTCACCGGGACTAGCGGGGCCCTCGGCAGATACGCAGTATTTT.

The chain is built from TRBV5-1 and TRBJ1-3; D might be TRBD1 (6 bases). Trimming pared 4 bases from V and 5 bases from J, leaving 13 bases between. This CDR3 is built from 14 residues. Germline V CDR1 and CDR2: SGHRS, YFSETQ. The CDR3 DNA reads as TGCGCCAGCAGCGAAGGACAGCCTCGAAACACCATATATTTT. Translation: CASSEGQPRNTIYF.

The chain is built from TRBV2 and TRBJ1-6; TRBD1 matches at 10 bases. From germline, CDR1 is SNHLY and CDR2 FYNNEI. With V trimmed by 8 bases and J by 2 bases, 3 bases remained unmatched. The CDR3 sequence is 15 residues long. CDR3 sequence: CASDRGRTYNSPLHF. The CDR3 DNA is TGTGCCAGCGACAGGGGGCGGACCTATAATTCACCCCTCCACTTT.

Only one count was recorded for this clone. The CDR3 coding sequence is TGTGCCAGCAGCTTGTGGCTCTCTGGAAACACCATATATTTT. Translation: CASSLWLSGNTIYF. The chain joins TRBV4-2 to TRBJ1-3; D not certain. This CDR3 region has 14 residues. Germline CDR1 LGHNA, CDR2 YNFKEQ. V lost 5 bases and J lost 0, with 8 bases in between.